This TCR beta chain is drawn from a study of cytomegalovirus exposure and HLA in healthy donors. Study outcomes and limitations: Testing in vitro showed three CMV-associated chains specific for CMV antigens. Later, an analysis found that TCR clusters from the first cohort tended to co-occur in the 120 validation repertoires. It was 150 to 200 TCR beta chains that were listed as cytomegalovirus-associated.

Notes on this clone: The antigen is unknown.

Trimming at V came to 3 bases and at J to 7 bases, leaving 11 bases not matched to a gene. This CDR3 is 15 amino acids long. CDR1 and CDR2 from the germline V gene are SGHTA and FQGNSA. Assay: immunoSEQ multiplex PCR; the TCRdb copy retains only in-frame clones and omits some. The repertoire holds roughly 220,000 clones, with roughly 83% as singletons. Sequencing was performed on PBMCs. The chain carries TRBV7-2 and TRBJ2-7; 8 bases are a match to TRBD2. This TCR was sampled from a woman under 40 in good health and CMV-seropositive. The CDR3 DNA reads TGTGCCAGCAGCTTCGGGACTAGTGGTGGAGGGGAGCAGTACTTC. Its protein product is CASSFGTSGGGEQYF. Variable domain in full (rest from reference TRBV7-2 and TRBJ2-7): GAGVSQSPSNKVTEKGKDVELRCDPISGHTALYWYRQSLGQGLEFLIYFQGNSAPDKSGLPSDRFSAERTGGSVSTLTIQRTQQEDSAVYLCASSFGTSGGGEQYFGPGTRLTVT.